The T cell receptor (beta chain) under discussion was sequenced for a study of low-dose radiotherapy and immunotherapy resistance in tumors (dated by TCRdb to the early 2020s). About the study as a whole: In Cohort 1, 0.5 Gy per fraction was delivered every 2 weeks, and a total PTV dose of 6.5 Gy was prescribed. Patients took aspirin 300 mg orally once daily for four cycles, starting on cycle 1 day 1. Eight patients were included in the translational analysis, namely three from the first dose cohort plus the first five from the second dose cohort. Nivolumab and ipilimumab were both given intravenously, with nivolumab at a 240 mg flat dose every two weeks and ipilimumab at 1 mg/kg every six weeks. Intravenous cyclophosphamide at 200 mg/m2 was administered every two weeks, one day ahead of each radiation and immunotherapy administration. In Cohort 2, 1 Gy per fraction was delivered every two weeks, for a total of 13 Gy over 26 weeks. The trial did not randomize participants into treatment groups.

Superscript III and a set of TRAV- and TRBV-specific primers were used to synthesize first-strand cDNA, so that both TCRalpha and TCRbeta chains were covered. TCRs were amplified for around 20 PCR cycles with Phusion, using a constant-region primer paired with the adapter attached to the V primers. The MessageAmp II aRNA Amplification Kit was used to amplify the isolated mRNA, with in vitro transcription run for roughly 15 hours at 37 degrees C. The Dynabeads mRNA DIRECT Purification Kit was used to isolate mRNA for TCR sequencing. A second approximately 25-cycle Phusion PCR added indexed Illumina adapters, and products were purified with AMPure XP beads. Deep sequencing of the TCRalpha and TCRbeta libraries was carried out on an Illumina MiniSeq instrument. The study's own analysis went as follows. Custom Perl scripts were used to pool TCR sequences that encoded the same protein, to remove out-of-frame sequences, and to calculate the abundance of each clonotype. The analysis excluded TCR sequences that were supported by just one read. The metrics used to describe the repertoires included Shannon entropy, Gini index, clonality, richness, and the frequency of TCRs shared between repertoires. The public reads were reanalyzed by TCRdb: fastp trimming at Q25, MiXCR alignment, in-frame beta chains only. Each record represents a unique CDR3 protein, reported with the most common genes and DNA among its rows. TCRdb, rather than the study authors, made the V and J calls. For this sample there are some 40,000 distinct CDR3 sequences; less than 25% appear just once. The top ten clones comprise about 8.3% of the sample.

The CDR3 spans 14 residues, from the cysteine through the phenylalanine. Kept here is only the CDR3 DNA, which spans 42 bases and is read in frame from base 1. V is trimmed back by 0 bases and J by 6 bases, and the junction contains 3 bases that no gene match accounts for. CDR1 and CDR2, looked up from the germline V gene, are SGHRS and YFSETQ. The time point label, read with the paper, signifies: after trial treatment. This specimen's treatment or condition label, per the study, means: LDRT plus nivolumab, ipilimumab, low-dose cyclophosphamide and aspirin (RACIN trial). The donors came from RACIN, which was a single-arm phase I dose-escalation trial that paired nivolumab and ipilimumab with aspirin, low-dose cyclophosphamide and low-dose radiotherapy. Patients with advanced, TIL-negative solid tumors were considered eligible. This clonotype was recorded many times. Its recognized antigen is unknown. There are no base qualities to consult, and no much larger clone falls within one base.

The rearrangement combines TRBV5-1 with TRBJ2-3; TRBD1 matches 8 bases in the middle. The sequences come from PBMCs, collected after low-dose radiotherapy plus immunotherapy. The sequence came from a female donor with ovarian cancer. The nucleotide sequence reads as follows: TGCGCCAGCAGCTTGGCCAGGGGGCTGGATACGCAGTATTTT. It specifies CASSLARGLDTQYF. Outside the CDR3, residues come from the reference TRBV5-1 and TRBJ2-3 proteins, so the full variable domain is: KAGVTQTPRYLIKTRGQQVTLSCSPISGHRSVSWYQQTPGQGLQFLFEYFSETQRNKGNFPGRFSGRQFSNSRSEMNVSTLELGDSALYLCASSLARGLDTQYFGPGTRLTVL.